The rows below give T cell receptor beta chains drawn from one sample of a study of beta chain features in type 1 diabetes. Assay used: immunoSEQ multiplex PCR; TCRdb lists only in-frame clones, some missing. The table records about 190,000 clones, approximately 7.8% of them present only once. The sequenced sample consisted of central memory CD4+ T cells from blood. All receptors come from a middle-aged woman with type 1 diabetes. Both conserved end residues are part of each CDR3. D genes are given only for firm matches. Part of the rows lack a size; the others show once, few, many or a class for expanded clones.

>.|TRBV6-5|.|TRBJ1-1
TGTGCCAGCAGTTACTCTTTCAGTGAAGTCACTGAAGCTTTCTTT
CASSYSFSEVTEAFF
>TRBD2|TRBV9|.|TRBJ2-3
TGTGCCAGCAGCTTACGACTAGCGACAAGCACAGATACGCAGTATTTT
CASSLRLATSTDTQYF
>.|TRBV5-8|few|TRBJ2-3
TGTGCCAGCAGCTCCCGGTCGAGCATCGGGACAGATACGCAGTATTTT
CASSSRSSIGTDTQYF
>.|TRBV6-6|many|TRBJ1-1
TGTGCCAGCAGTTTTGACAGGAACACTGAAGCTTTCTTT
CASSFDRNTEAFF
>TRBD1|TRBV7-3|.|TRBJ2-1
TGTGCCAGCAGCTGGACAGGGGGTTCTGGGGCTGGAGAGCAGTTCTTC
CASSWTGGSGAGEQFF
>.|TRBV9|.|TRBJ2-3
TGTGCCAGCAGCGTAGCTTCGTCTGTCTCAGATACGCAGTATTTT
CASSVASSVSDTQYF
>TRBD1|TRBV6-5|.|TRBJ2-5
TGTGCCAGCAGTACATTCTTCAGGGGGGAGACCCAGTACTTC
CASSTFFRGETQYF
>.|TRBV10-3|few|TRBJ2-5
TGTGCCATCAGCTCAGGGGAAGAGACCCAGTACTTC
CAISSGEETQYF
>.|TRBV28|.|TRBJ2-1
TGTGCCAGCACCACATCGGGGGTCTTCTACAATGAGCAGTTCTTC
CASTTSGVFYNEQFF
>.|TRBV2|.|TRBJ2-7
TGTGCCAGCAGTGAATCTATCCTAGGGGCTTACGAGCAGTACTTC
CASSESILGAYEQYF
>.|TRBV4-3|few|TRBJ2-5
TGCGCCAGCAGCCAAGATCCCGTGCGGGGAGAGACCCAGTACTTC
CASSQDPVRGETQYF
>TRBD1|TRBV4-1|few|TRBJ1-1
TGCGCCAGCAGCCGCGGACAGGGTGACACTGAAGCTTTCTTT
CASSRGQGDTEAFF
>.|TRBV30|few|TRBJ1-1
TGTGCCTGGAGTTCGACTGAAGCTTTCTTT
CAWSSTEAFF
>TRBD1|TRBV19|few|TRBJ2-6
TGTGCCACCAGACAGGGAGATGCTGGGGCCAACGTCCTGACTTTC
CATRQGDAGANVLTF
>.|TRBV5-1|few|TRBJ2-7
TGCGCCAGCAGCTCTACAGGGACAACCTACGAGCAGTACTTC
CASSSTGTTYEQYF
>.|TRBV2|few|TRBJ1-2
TGTGCCAGCAGAGGACAGATCCTTGGATATGGCTACACCTTC
CASRGQILGYGYTF
>TRBD1|TRBV7-2|many|TRBJ2-3
TGTGCCAGCAGCTCCCAGGGGGTGGGTACAGATACGCAGTATTTT
CASSSQGVGTDTQYF
>.|TRBV7-3|.|TRBJ2-2
TGTGCCAGCAGCTACGGTTCTGCGAACACCGGGGAGCTGTTTTTT
CASSYGSANTGELFF
>TRBD2|TRBV5-1|.|TRBJ2-1
TGCGCCAGCCACCAACGGACTAGCGGGAGCTTGCACGATGAGCAGTTCTTC
CASHQRTSGSLHDEQFF
>TRBD1|TRBV6-5|.|TRBJ1-2
TGTGCCAGCAGTTACAGGGCAGGGGGCGACTATGGCTACACCTTC
CASSYRAGGDYGYTF
>TRBD1|TRBV7-9|many|TRBJ2-7
TGTGCCAGCAGCCCCCGGGACAGCGAGCAGTACTTC
CASSPRDSEQYF
>.|TRBV9|.|TRBJ1-4
TGTGCCAGCAGCGGAACAGGGAATGAGGGTGAAAAACTGTTTTTT
CASSGTGNEGEKLFF
>.|TRBV2|.|TRBJ2-6
TGTGCCAGCAGTGACAGAAAATTCTCTGGGGCCAACGTCCTGACTTTC
CASSDRKFSGANVLTF
>.|TRBV29-1|many|TRBJ1-2
TGCAGCGTTGATCGGACAAACTCCTATGGCTACACCTTC
CSVDRTNSYGYTF
>.|TRBV7-8|.|TRBJ2-7
TGTGCCAGCAGCTACCGGGAGAGGTCAACCTACGAGCAGTACTTC
CASSYRERSTYEQYF
>.|TRBV7-9|few|TRBJ1-6
TGTGCCAGCAGCTTTGGCCGGGATAATTCACCCCTCCACTTT
CASSFGRDNSPLHF
>TRBD2|TRBV28|.|TRBJ2-7
TGTGCCAGCATAAAGGGCGGCGGGAGGTACGAGCAGTACTTC
CASIKGGGRYEQYF
>.|TRBV19|.|TRBJ1-5
TGTGCCAGTAACCCCCTCGGGACTTCTCATCAGCCCCAGCATTTT
CASNPLGTSHQPQHF
>TRBD2|TRBV9|few|TRBJ2-1
TGTGCCAGCAGCGTAAGATCGAGCGGGGGCCTTAACTCCTACAATGAGCAGTTCTTC
CASSVRSSGGLNSYNEQFF
>.|TRBV11-2|.|TRBJ2-1
TGTGCCAGCAGCTTATCACCCCGGAGCAATGAGCAGTTCTTC
CASSLSPRSNEQFF
>TRBD2|TRBV10-3|few|TRBJ2-1
TGTGCCATCAGCCCAGGGGATCTAGCGGGCTCCTACAATGAGCAGTTCTTC
CAISPGDLAGSYNEQFF
>TRBD1|TRBV4-3|.|TRBJ1-2
TGCGCCAGCAGCGCCGGACAGGGGAGAAGCTACACCTTC
CASSAGQGRSYTF
>.|TRBV5-1|few|TRBJ2-7
TGCGCCAGCAGCTTGGGACAGGCAACCTACGAGCAGTACTTC
CASSLGQATYEQYF
>TRBD2|TRBV9|.|TRBJ2-3
TGTGCCAGCAGCGCACTAGCGGGGGGAATTTCAGATACGCAGTATTTT
CASSALAGGISDTQYF
>TRBD1|TRBV4-1|.|TRBJ2-7
TGCGCCAGCAGCCAAGGAAAGGACAGGGCTGGGAACGAGCAGTACTTC
CASSQGKDRAGNEQYF
>TRBD1|TRBV7-8|.|TRBJ2-3
TGTGCCAGCAGCTTAGGGGCCAGGGGGCGGGCAGATACGCAGTATTTT
CASSLGARGRADTQYF
>.|TRBV5-1|few|TRBJ1-4
TGCGCCAGCAGCTTTGGTACAGCAACTAATGAAAAACTGTTTTTT
CASSFGTATNEKLFF
>.|TRBV27|many|TRBJ2-5
TGTGCCAGCAGACGATATACAGGGTCGGGGGAGACCCAGTACTTC
CASRRYTGSGETQYF
>TRBD1|TRBV2|few|TRBJ2-4
TGTGCCAGCAGTGTTGGGACAGGGTTAGCCAAAAACATTCAGTACTTC
CASSVGTGLAKNIQYF
>TRBD2|TRBV30|.|TRBJ2-7
TGTGCCTGGAGTGGACTAGCGGGAACCACCTACGAGCAGTACTTC
CAWSGLAGTTYEQYF
>.|TRBV29-1|few|TRBJ1-1
TGCAGCCACGTAAAGGGATTGGACAGATTGAACACTGAAGCTTTCTTT
CSHVKGLDRLNTEAFF